A selection of T cell receptor beta chains follows, all from one sample in a study of T-cell reconstitution after alpha-beta-depleted transplantation in children. TCRdb independently ran MiXCR on the PCR reads; one entry per CDR3 protein. The data show about 980,000 distinct CDR3 sequences, 25% to 30% seen once. This specimen consisted of PBMCs, mostly from graft donor cells, obtained 360 days after TCRalphabeta/CD19-depleted stem cell transplant. The source of these receptors is a boy younger than two who had a stem cell transplant for SCID, so the T cells may come from the graft donor. Both conserved end residues are part of each CDR3. The order of the fields is J gene, clone size, D gene, V gene, CDR3 protein, CDR3 DNA. A D gene is named only where the DNA matches it firmly. Clone size, where shown, is once, few, many, or a class for clones that have expanded.

TRBJ2-7 few NA TRBV10-3 CAISDVGAGYEQYF TGTGCCATCAGTGATGTGGGTGCGGGGTACGAGCAGTACTTC
TRBJ2-1 many NA TRBV7-3 CASSPGPGGYNEQFF TGTGCCAGCAGCCCCGGGCCCGGAGGTTACAATGAGCAGTTCTTC
TRBJ2-4 few TRBD1 TRBV5-1 CASSFNTGEQYF TGCGCCAGCAGCTTCAATACAGGGGAACAGTACTTC
TRBJ2-5 NA NA TRBV7-8 CASRAGARQTQYF TGTGCCAGCAGGGCAGGGGCGCGACAGACCCAGTACTTC
TRBJ2-3 few NA TRBV5-1 CASSLVGAGKGTLSSTDTQYF TGCGCCAGCAGCTTGGTTGGGGCGGGGAAAGGCACCCTCTCTAGCACAGATACGCAGTATTTT
TRBJ2-7 NA TRBD1 TRBV29-1 CSVYGQGGEQYF TGCAGCGTTTATGGACAGGGGGGCGAGCAGTACTTC
TRBJ2-2 NA NA TRBV5-1 CASSLEGSANTGELFF TGCGCCAGCAGCTTGGAAGGGTCAGCGAACACCGGGGAGCTGTTTTTT
TRBJ2-7 few NA TRBV5-6 CASSLFGSSYEQYF TGTGCCAGCAGCTTGTTCGGCTCTTCCTACGAGCAGTACTTC
TRBJ2-1 NA TRBD1 TRBV7-3 CASSSPTGKTGQEQFF TGTGCCAGCAGCTCCCCGACAGGGAAGACGGGGCAAGAGCAGTTCTTC
TRBJ2-7 few TRBD1 TRBV20-1 CSARDRVVYEQYF TGCAGTGCTAGGGACAGGGTTGTCTACGAGCAGTACTTC
TRBJ1-6 few NA TRBV5-1 CASSPEWTSGYSSPLHF TGCGCCAGCAGCCCGGAGTGGACGTCAGGGTACAGTTCACCCCTCCACTTT
TRBJ2-2 few NA TRBV5-1 CASSSQAHTGELFF TGCGCCAGCAGCTCCCAGGCCCACACCGGGGAGCTGTTTTTT
TRBJ2-3 few NA TRBV24-1 CATSDPLSPSTDTQYF TGTGCCACCAGTGATCCTCTATCCCCTAGCACAGATACGCAGTATTTT
TRBJ1-3 NA TRBD1 TRBV6-1 CASSRGGQGGSGNTIYF TGTGCCAGCAGTCGCGGAGGACAGGGAGGGAGTGGAAACACCATATATTTT
TRBJ1-1 few NA TRBV5-1 CASSGSGRNTEAFF TGCGCCAGCAGCGGGTCCGGGAGGAACACTGAAGCTTTCTTT
TRBJ2-7 NA TRBD1 TRBV6-5 CASSFSGTGDYEQYF TGTGCCAGCAGTTTTTCCGGGACAGGGGACTACGAGCAGTACTTC
TRBJ1-1 NA NA TRBV12-3/TRBV12-4 CASSTYRAMNTEAFF TGTGCCAGCAGTACGTACAGGGCTATGAACACTGAAGCTTTCTTT
TRBJ2-7 few NA TRBV20-1 CSARGSGGSYEQYF TGCAGTGCTAGGGGGTCCGGGGGCTCCTACGAGCAGTACTTC
TRBJ2-4 few TRBD2 TRBV6-2/TRBV6-3 CASSFPGGAKNIQYF TGTGCCAGCAGTTTTCCGGGGGGAGCCAAAAACATTCAGTACTTC
TRBJ2-3 few TRBD2 TRBV29-1 CSAVWAGELTDTQYF TGCAGCGCCGTCTGGGCGGGGGAACTCACAGATACGCAGTATTTT
TRBJ2-3 NA TRBD2 TRBV18 CASSPRASGGPDTQYF TGTGCCAGCTCACCACGCGCTAGCGGGGGACCAGATACGCAGTATTTT
TRBJ2-2 NA NA TRBV20-1 CSARDRLRAPNTGELFF TGCAGTGCTAGAGATAGGCTGAGGGCCCCGAACACCGGGGAGCTGTTTTTT
TRBJ2-3 NA NA TRBV20-1 CSAKSGTSTDTQYF TGCAGCGCGAAGTCTGGGACTAGCACAGATACGCAGTATTTT
TRBJ2-7 NA NA TRBV6-1 CASTRWGSYEQYF TGTGCCAGCACCCGGTGGGGCTCCTACGAGCAGTACTTC
TRBJ2-1 NA TRBD2 TRBV10-3 CAIRQGLAEPNEQFF TGTGCCATCCGCCAGGGACTAGCGGAACCTAATGAGCAGTTCTTC
TRBJ1-3 NA NA TRBV18 CASSSRQWTGNTIYF TGTGCCAGCTCATCTCGACAGTGGACTGGAAACACCATATATTTT
TRBJ2-1 NA TRBD1 TRBV10-3 CATQGGSAYNEQFF TGTGCCACGCAAGGGGGCAGCGCCTACAATGAGCAGTTCTTC
TRBJ2-7 once NA TRBV6-5 CASSYSWGVSYEQYF TGTGCCAGCAGTTACTCTTGGGGGGTTTCCTACGAGCAGTACTTC
TRBJ2-1 many TRBD2 TRBV4-2 CASSRGTSGGPPYNEQFF TGTGCCAGCAGCCGGGGGACTAGCGGGGGGCCGCCCTACAATGAGCAGTTCTTC
TRBJ2-7 few TRBD1 TRBV6-5 CASSCWTGEQYF TGTGCCAGCAGCTGCTGGACAGGAGAGCAGTACTTC
TRBJ2-1 NA NA TRBV24-1 CATSDPRRGSGNEQFF TGTGCCACCAGTGACCCCCGTAGGGGGTCGGGCAATGAGCAGTTCTTC
TRBJ1-5 NA TRBD1 TRBV6-1 CASSEWATGGGPQHF TGTGCCAGCAGTGAATGGGCGACAGGGGGTGGGCCCCAGCATTTT
TRBJ2-1 NA TRBD1 TRBV6-5 CASSYSDRGNEQFF TGTGCCAGCAGTTACTCGGACAGGGGAAATGAGCAGTTCTTC